This T cell receptor (beta chain) originates from a study of cytomegalovirus exposure and HLA in healthy donors. Turning to the study itself: Unique TCRs numbering around 80 million, obtained from HLA-typed donors, made up an early data release.

Worth noting for this clone: Its antigen remains unknown.

The PCR used 60 Vbeta and 13 Jbeta primers. Some clones are missing from TCRdb's copy, which holds only in-frame ones; the method was immunoSEQ multiplex PCR. The table has about 160,000 clones, roughly 84% seen once. Study-wide points: According to the study, roughly 160 TCR beta chains were cytomegalovirus-associated.

The sequenced material came from PBMCs. The receptor's source is a man in his thirties or forties in good health and CMV-seronegative.

As DNA, the CDR3 is TGTGCCAGTAGTATACAGGGGGCCCGGACTGAAGCTTTCTTT. As protein: CASSIQGARTEAFF. The V and J genes are TRBV19 and TRBJ1-1; TRBD1 matches 8 bases. V was clipped by 2 bases and J by 5 bases; unmatched bases: 4. The germline V gene has CDR1 LNHDA and CDR2 SQIVND (reference sequence). The CDR3 contains 14 residues.